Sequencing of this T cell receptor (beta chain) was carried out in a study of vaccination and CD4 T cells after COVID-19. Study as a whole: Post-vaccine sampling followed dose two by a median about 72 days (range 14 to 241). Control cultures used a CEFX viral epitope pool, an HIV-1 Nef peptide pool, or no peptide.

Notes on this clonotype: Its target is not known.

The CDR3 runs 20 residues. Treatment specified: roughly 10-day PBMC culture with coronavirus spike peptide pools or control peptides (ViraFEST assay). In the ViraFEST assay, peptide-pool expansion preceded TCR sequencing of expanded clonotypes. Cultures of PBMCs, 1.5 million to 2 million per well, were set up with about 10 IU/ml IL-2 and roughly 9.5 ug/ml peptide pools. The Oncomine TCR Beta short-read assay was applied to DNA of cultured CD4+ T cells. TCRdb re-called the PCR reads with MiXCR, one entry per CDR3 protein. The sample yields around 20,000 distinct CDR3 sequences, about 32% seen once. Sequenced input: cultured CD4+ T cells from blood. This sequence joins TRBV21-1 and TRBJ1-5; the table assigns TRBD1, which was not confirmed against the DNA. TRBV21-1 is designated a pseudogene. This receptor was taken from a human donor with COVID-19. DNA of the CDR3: TGTGCCAGCAGCACCCCGGAGACAGGGGAAAGTTGGGGGAGCAATCAGCCCCAGCATTTT. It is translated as CASSTPETGESWGSNQPQHF.